The 21 T cell receptor beta chains below come from one sample, sequenced in a study of cytomegalovirus exposure and HLA in healthy donors. It was with 60 Vbeta and 13 Jbeta primers that the PCR ran. Assay used: immunoSEQ multiplex PCR; TCRdb lists only in-frame clones, some missing. The sample consists of tens of thousands of clones, 60% to 70% of them appearing once. What was sequenced was PBMCs. The receptors come from a man aged 35 to 55 in good health and CMV-seropositive.

Here the CDR3 reads CAISEGVQPQHF. CDR3 in DNA: TGTGCCATCAGTGAAGGGGTTCAGCCCCAGCATTTT. The chain combines TRBV10-3 with TRBJ1-5; a possible D gene is TRBD1 (5 bases). V was shortened by 3 bases and J by 6 bases, with 6 bases between the two germline ends. The CDR3 length is 12 residues. Germline CDR1 ENHRY, CDR2 SYGVKD.

This chain joins TRBV4-1 and TRBJ1-2; D is possibly TRBD1 (6 bases). The germline V gene encodes CDR1 MGHRA and CDR2 YSYEKL. Trimming shortened V by 0 bases and J by 8 bases, and 16 bases separated the two germline ends. The CDR3 spans 15 residues. The CDR3 loop is CASSQDRAGARGYTF. CDR3 sequence (DNA): TGCGCCAGCAGCCAAGATCGGGCGGGGGCGAGGGGCTACACCTTC.

V gene TRBV7-3 combines with J gene TRBJ1-1; no clear D gene. There are 13 residues in the CDR3. CDR1 and CDR2 from the germline V gene are SGHTA and FQGTGA. The V and J ends lost 5 bases and 11 bases respectively, with 18 bases between them. CDR3 amino acids: CASSLEIRSVAFF. The CDR3 nucleotides read TGTGCCAGCAGCCTAGAAATTCGCTCTGTGGCTTTCTTT.

The CDR3 is CASSRGTSGYTGELFF. The CDR3 bases are TGTGCCAGTAGTAGAGGGACTAGCGGATACACCGGGGAGCTGTTTTTT. The chain employs TRBV19 and TRBJ2-2; 11 bases are a match to TRBD2. CDR1 is LNHDA and CDR2 is SQIVND in the germline V gene (reference sequence). This CDR3 is 16 amino acids long. V trimming: 4 bases; J trimming: 3 bases; junction bases outside the gene matches: 4.

This clone came up a few times. V gene TRBV6-5 combines with J gene TRBJ1-6; D gene uncertain. V was shortened by 7 bases and J by 7 bases, with 14 bases between the two germline ends. The CDR3 is 14 residues long. Germline V lookup: CDR1 MNHEY, CDR2 SVGAGI. CDR3 nucleotides: TGTGCCAGCACCGGTATCCCGGGAAATTCACCCCTCCACTTT. Encoded protein: CASTGIPGNSPLHF.

The rearrangement joins TRBV2 to TRBJ1-2; 8 nucleotides match TRBD1. The CDR3 runs to 14 residues. The V gene end was trimmed by 2 bases and the J gene end by 8 bases; junction bases not matched to a gene: 7. The germline V gene encodes CDR1 SNHLY and CDR2 FYNNEI. The CDR3 DNA reads TGTGCCAGCAGTGAAACGGGACAGGTCCAGGGCTACACCTTC. It translates to CASSETGQVQGYTF.

The chain uses TRBV19 and TRBJ2-6; 7 bases are shared with TRBD2. The V segment lost 5 bases and the J segment 0 bases; nucleotides outside the gene matches: 4. This CDR3 spans 16 amino acids. In germline, CDR1 is LNHDA, CDR2 SQIVND (reference sequence). The CDR3 nucleotides read TGTGCCAGTAGTCTTCGGGGGGACTCTGGGGCCAACGTCCTGACTTTC. The encoded protein is CASSLRGDSGANVLTF.

The chain couples TRBV27 to TRBJ1-2; tentative D call: TRBD1 (6 bases). The germline V gene encodes CDR1 MNHEY and CDR2 SMNVEV (reference sequence). The CDR3 sequence is 14 residues long. The V end was cut by 0 bases, the J end by 6 bases, with 11 bases between. The CDR3 nucleotides read TGTGCCAGCAGTTTATCGATCAGGGGAAATGGCTACACCTTC. Translated: CASSLSIRGNGYTF.

This chain joins TRBV10-3 and TRBJ2-3; tentatively, D is TRBD2 (5 bases). Germline V gene lookup returns CDR1 ENHRY and CDR2 SYGVKD. CDR3 size: 12 residues. The ends were cut back, 10 bases at V and 11 bases at J, with 19 bases in the middle. The CDR3 DNA follows: TGTGCCAGCTTTTCACAGTACGAGGGGCAGTATTTT. Translating it yields CASFSQYEGQYF.

This clone occurred once. The V gene is TRBV14, the J gene TRBJ2-5; TRBD2 is a possible D gene (6 bases). V was clipped by 4 bases and J by 5 bases, with 17 bases between them. The CDR3 is 15 residues long. The germline V gene has CDR1 SGHDN and CDR2 FVKESK. In DNA, the CDR3 is TGTGCCAGCAGCCCCTCGGGGGAGCGCCGGGAGACCCAGTACTTC. Residues: CASSPSGERRETQYF. Complete variable domain (other parts from reference TRBV14 and TRBJ2-5): EAGVTQFPSHSVIEKGQTVTLRCDPISGHDNLYWYRRVMGKEIKFLLHFVKESKQDESGMPNNRFLAERTGGTYSTLKVQPAELEDSGVYFCASSPSGERRETQYFGPGTRLLVL.

This CDR3 is CASSQDRTDPSEQYF. The DNA of the CDR3 is TGTGCCAGCAGCCAAGATAGGACAGACCCCTCCGAGCAGTACTTC. The chain has TRBV4-2 and TRBJ2-7; tentatively, D is TRBD1 (6 bases). V was pared by 0 bases and J by 6 bases, with 15 bases between. Germline loops: CDR1 LGHNA, CDR2 YNFKEQ. The CDR3 sequence is 15 residues long.

V and J are TRBV11-2 and TRBJ1-2; no firm D call. The germline CDR1 and CDR2 sequences are SGHAT and FQNNGV. V lost 0 bases, J lost 8 bases, and 16 bases lay in between. The length of the CDR3 is 15 residues. The CDR3 bases are TGTGCCAGCAGCTTAGATTATTCGGGGTTGAGCGGCTACACCTTC. Protein product: CASSLDYSGLSGYTF.

A remark on this clone: At one boundary the junction diverges from the germline segment, which might be a read error. This chain joins TRBV9 and TRBJ2-7; 12 nucleotides line up with TRBD2. This CDR3 is built from 15 residues. Germline loops: CDR1 SGDLS, CDR2 YYNGEE. For the CDR3, the DNA is TGTACCAGCAGCGCATCGACTAGCGGGGGTAACGAGCAGTACTTC. It codes for CTSSASTSGGNEQYF.

The chain links TRBV19 to TRBJ2-2; a weak D match, TRBD1 (6 bases). Germline V gives CDR1 LNHDA, CDR2 SQIVND (reference sequence). With 7 bases removed from V and 0 bases from J, the gap between germline ends came to 15 bases. The CDR3 runs 16 residues. CDR3 sequence reads: CASIDRTAANTGELFF. The CDR3 nucleotides read TGTGCCAGTATAGACAGGACCGCTGCGAACACCGGGGAGCTGTTTTTT.

The CDR3 is CATSRALNQETQYF. CDR3 bases: TGTGCCACCAGCAGAGCCCTAAACCAAGAGACCCAGTACTTC. This chain uses TRBV15 with TRBJ2-5; D is unclear. The CDR3 sequence is 14 residues long. The germline V gene has CDR1 LNHNV and CDR2 YYDKDF (reference sequence). The V and J ends lost 1 base and 0 bases respectively, with 6 bases between them.

The table lists this clone with a few counts. The chain links TRBV11-2 to TRBJ2-5, with TRBD2 matching 7 bases. From germline, CDR1 is SGHAT and CDR2 FQNNGV. Trimming cost V 5 bases and J 4 bases; bases outside gene matches: 13. The CDR3 spans 16 residues. DNA of the CDR3: TGTGCCAGCAGCGACCTCCGGGACTATACCTTAGAGACCCAGTACTTC. It specifies CASSDLRDYTLETQYF.

The table lists this clone with a few counts. The chain combines TRBV5-1 with TRBJ2-7; 9 nucleotides align to TRBD1. CDR1 and CDR2 from the germline V gene are SGHRS and YFSETQ. V trimming: 3 bases; J trimming: 4 bases; junction bases outside the gene matches: 8. The CDR3 sequence is 15 residues long. The CDR3 coding sequence is TGCGCCAGCAGCTCCCGACAGGGGGAGGTGTACGAGCAGTACTTC. Translation gives CASSSRQGEVYEQYF.

V usage is TRBV18 and J usage is TRBJ2-7; possible D gene TRBD1, 6 bases. V lost 5 bases and J lost 4, with 18 bases in between. The CDR3 runs to 15 residues. Germline V gives CDR1 KGHSH, CDR2 LQKENI. The DNA for the CDR3 is TGTGCCAGCTCAACCGTGCCAGGGGTCGGTTACGAGCAGTACTTC. This sequence encodes CASSTVPGVGYEQYF.

This rearrangement joins TRBV27 to TRBJ1-1, with 10 bases identical to TRBD1. Germline CDR1 and CDR2: MNHEY and SMNVEV (reference sequence). Trimming cost V 4 bases and J 5 bases; bases outside gene matches: 4. This CDR3 is 14 amino acids long. The CDR3 DNA sequence: TGTGCCAGCAGTTGGGGACAGGGGAGGACTGAAGCTTTCTTT. It yields the protein CASSWGQGRTEAFF.

J is TRBJ2-1 and V is TRBV12-5; D possibly corresponds to TRBD1 (6 bases). The CDR3 covers 11 residues. The germline V and J ends were trimmed by 5 bases and 8 bases, with 7 bases remaining between them. Per germline, CDR1 LGHNT and CDR2 FRNRAP. CDR3 in amino acids: CASGPGDEQFF. In DNA form, the CDR3 reads TGTGCTAGTGGTCCAGGGGATGAGCAGTTCTTC. Combining the CDR3 with reference TRBV12-5 and TRBJ2-1 gives the whole variable domain DARVTQTPRHKVTEMGQEVTMRCQPILGHNTVFWYRQTMMQGLELLAYFRNRAPLDDSGMPKDRFSAEMPDATLATLKIQPSEPRDSAVYFCASGPGDEQFFGPGTRLTVL.

The chain employs TRBV11-2 and TRBJ1-6; D gene uncertain. CDR1 is SGHAT and CDR2 is FQNNGV in the germline V gene. V was shortened by 5 bases and J by 9 bases, with 23 bases between the two germline ends. This CDR3 is built from 17 residues. The chain's CDR3 is CASSLSPQRAGGSPLHF. DNA for the CDR3: TGTGCCAGCAGCCTATCACCCCAGAGGGCTGGAGGTTCACCCCTCCACTTT. Using reference TRBV11-2 and TRBJ1-6 for the parts outside the CDR3, the full variable domain is EAGVAQSPRYKIIEKRQSVAFWCNPISGHATLYWYQQILGQGPKLLIQFQNNGVVDDSQLPKDRFSAERLKGVDSTLKIQPAKLEDSAVYLCASSLSPQRAGGSPLHFGNGTRLTVT.